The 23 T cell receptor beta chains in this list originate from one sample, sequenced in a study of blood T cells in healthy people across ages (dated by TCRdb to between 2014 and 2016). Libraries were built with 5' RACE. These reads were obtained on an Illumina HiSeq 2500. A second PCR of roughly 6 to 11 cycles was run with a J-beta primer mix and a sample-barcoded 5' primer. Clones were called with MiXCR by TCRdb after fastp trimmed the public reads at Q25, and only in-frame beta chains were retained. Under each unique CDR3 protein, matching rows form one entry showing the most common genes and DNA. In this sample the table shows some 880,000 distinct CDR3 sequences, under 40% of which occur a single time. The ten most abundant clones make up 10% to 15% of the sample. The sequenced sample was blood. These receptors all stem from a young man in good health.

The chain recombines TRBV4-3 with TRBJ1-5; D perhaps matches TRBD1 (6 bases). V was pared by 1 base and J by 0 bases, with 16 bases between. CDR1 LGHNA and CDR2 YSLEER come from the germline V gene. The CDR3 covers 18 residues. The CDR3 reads CASSQVRRQEYSNQPQHF. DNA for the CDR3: TGCGCCAGCAGCCAAGTGCGGCGACAGGAGTATAGCAATCAGCCCCAGCATTTT.

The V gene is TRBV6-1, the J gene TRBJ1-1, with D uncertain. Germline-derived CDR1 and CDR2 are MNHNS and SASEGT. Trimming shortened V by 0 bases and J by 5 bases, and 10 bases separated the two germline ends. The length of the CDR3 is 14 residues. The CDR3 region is CASSEAGSSTEAFF. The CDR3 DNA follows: TGTGCCAGCAGTGAAGCGGGGAGTTCTACTGAAGCTTTCTTT.

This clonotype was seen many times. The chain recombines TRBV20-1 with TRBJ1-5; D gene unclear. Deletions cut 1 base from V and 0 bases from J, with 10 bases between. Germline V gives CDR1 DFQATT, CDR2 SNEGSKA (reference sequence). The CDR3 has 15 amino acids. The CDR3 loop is CSARVSINSNQPQHF. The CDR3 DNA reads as TGCAGTGCTAGAGTGTCTATAAATAGCAATCAGCCCCAGCATTTT.

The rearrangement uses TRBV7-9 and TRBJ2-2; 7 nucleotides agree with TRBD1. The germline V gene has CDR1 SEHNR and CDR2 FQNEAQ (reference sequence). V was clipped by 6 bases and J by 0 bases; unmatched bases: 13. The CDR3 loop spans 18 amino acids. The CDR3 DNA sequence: TGTGCCAGCAGACCTCCGACAGGGCCCACAGCGAACACCGGGGAGCTGTTTTTT. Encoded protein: CASRPPTGPTANTGELFF.

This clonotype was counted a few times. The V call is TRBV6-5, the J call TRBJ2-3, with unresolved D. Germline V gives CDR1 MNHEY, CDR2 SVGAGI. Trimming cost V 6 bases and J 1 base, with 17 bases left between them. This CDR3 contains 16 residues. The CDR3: CASSPRDTYRTDTQYF. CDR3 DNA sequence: TGTGCCAGCAGCCCTCGAGACACCTACCGCACAGATACGCAGTATTTT.

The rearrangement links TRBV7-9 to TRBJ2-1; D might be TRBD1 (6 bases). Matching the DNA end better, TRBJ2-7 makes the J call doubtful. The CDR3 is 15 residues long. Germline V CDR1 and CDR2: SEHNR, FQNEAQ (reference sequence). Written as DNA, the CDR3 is TGTGCCAGCAGCTTAGCAACAGGGTCCTACAATGAGCAGTACTTC. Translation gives CASSLATGSYNEQYF.

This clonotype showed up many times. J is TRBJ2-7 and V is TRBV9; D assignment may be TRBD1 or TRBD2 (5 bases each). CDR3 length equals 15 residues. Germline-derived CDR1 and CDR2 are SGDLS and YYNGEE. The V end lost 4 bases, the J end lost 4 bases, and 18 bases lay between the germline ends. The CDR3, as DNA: TGTGCCAGCAGCCCAACGATGGGGCGGACTTACGAGCAGTACTTC. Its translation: CASSPTMGRTYEQYF.

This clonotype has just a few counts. The CDR3 region is CASSPAETYEQYF. CDR3 coding DNA: TGTGCCAGCAGCCCGGCGGAAACCTACGAGCAGTACTTC. The rearrangement uses TRBV7-2 and TRBJ2-7; D is ambiguous. CDR3 size: 13 residues. The V end was cut by 5 bases, the J end by 2 bases, with 10 bases between. Per the germline V gene, CDR1 is SGHTA and CDR2 is FQGNSA.

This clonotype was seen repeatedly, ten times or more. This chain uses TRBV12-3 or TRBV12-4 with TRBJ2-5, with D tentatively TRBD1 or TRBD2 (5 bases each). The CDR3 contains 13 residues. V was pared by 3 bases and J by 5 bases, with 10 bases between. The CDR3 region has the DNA TGTGCCAGCAGTTTTGGGGGTTACGAGACCCAGTACTTC. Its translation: CASSFGGYETQYF.

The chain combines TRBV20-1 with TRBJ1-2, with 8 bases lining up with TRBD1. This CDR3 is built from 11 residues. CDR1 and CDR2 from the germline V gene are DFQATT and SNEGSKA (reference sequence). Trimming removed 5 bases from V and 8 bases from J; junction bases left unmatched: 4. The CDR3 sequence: CSASDRVGYTF. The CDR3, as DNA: TGCAGTGCTTCGGACAGGGTAGGCTACACCTTC.

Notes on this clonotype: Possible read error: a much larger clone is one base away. The CDR3 reads CSARETSGVARNERFF. CDR3 DNA: TGCAGTGCTAGAGAGACTAGTGGCGTAGCGAGGAATGAGCGGTTCTTC. The chain couples TRBV20-1 to TRBJ2-1; tentative D call: TRBD2 (6 bases). The CDR3 loop spans 16 amino acids. Germline V gives CDR1 DFQATT, CDR2 SNEGSKA (reference sequence).

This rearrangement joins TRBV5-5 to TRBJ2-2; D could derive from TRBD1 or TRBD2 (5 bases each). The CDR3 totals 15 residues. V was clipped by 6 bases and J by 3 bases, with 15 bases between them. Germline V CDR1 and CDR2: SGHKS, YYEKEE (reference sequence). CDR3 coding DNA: TGTGCCAGCACCAGGACGGGACCCGACACCGGGGAGCTGTTTTTT. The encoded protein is CASTRTGPDTGELFF.

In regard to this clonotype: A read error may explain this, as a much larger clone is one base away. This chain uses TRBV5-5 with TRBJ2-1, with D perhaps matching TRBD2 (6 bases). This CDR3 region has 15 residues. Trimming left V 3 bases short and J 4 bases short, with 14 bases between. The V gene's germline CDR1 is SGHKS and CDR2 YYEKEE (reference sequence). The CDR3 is CASSSPGDPYNEQFF. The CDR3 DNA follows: TGTGCCAGCAGCTCGCCGGGGGACCCTTACAATGAGCAGTTCTTC. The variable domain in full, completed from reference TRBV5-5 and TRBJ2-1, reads DAGVTQSPTHLIKTRGQQVTLRCSPISGHKSVSWYQQVLGQGPQFIFQYYEKEERGRGNFPDRFSARQFPNYSSELNVNALLLGDSALYLCASSSPGDPYNEQFFGPGTRLTVL.

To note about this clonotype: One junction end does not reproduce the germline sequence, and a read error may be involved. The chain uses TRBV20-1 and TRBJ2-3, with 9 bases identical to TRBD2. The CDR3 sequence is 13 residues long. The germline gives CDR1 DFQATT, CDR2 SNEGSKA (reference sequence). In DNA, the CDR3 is TGCAGTGCCCCCGGGACTAGCACAGATACGCGGTATTTT. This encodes CSAPGTSTDTRYF.

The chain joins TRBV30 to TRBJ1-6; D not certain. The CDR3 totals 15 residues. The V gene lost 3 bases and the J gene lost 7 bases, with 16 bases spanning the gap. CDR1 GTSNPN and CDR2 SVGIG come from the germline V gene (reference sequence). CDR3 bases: TGTGCCTGGAGCGAGATTGGACCCCACAATTCACCCCTCCACTTT. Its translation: CAWSEIGPHNSPLHF.

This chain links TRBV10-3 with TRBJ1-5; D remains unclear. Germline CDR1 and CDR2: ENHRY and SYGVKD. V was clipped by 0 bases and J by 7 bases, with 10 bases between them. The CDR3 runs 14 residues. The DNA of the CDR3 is TGTGCCATCAGTGAGTCTCCGGGAGGCCAGCCCCAGCATTTT. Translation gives CAISESPGGQPQHF.

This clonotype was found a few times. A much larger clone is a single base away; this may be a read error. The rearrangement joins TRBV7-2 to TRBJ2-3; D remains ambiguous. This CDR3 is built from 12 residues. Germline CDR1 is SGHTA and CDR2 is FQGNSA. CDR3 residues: CASSLVTDTRYF. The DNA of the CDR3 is TGTGCCAGCAGCTTAGTCACAGATACGCGGTATTTT.

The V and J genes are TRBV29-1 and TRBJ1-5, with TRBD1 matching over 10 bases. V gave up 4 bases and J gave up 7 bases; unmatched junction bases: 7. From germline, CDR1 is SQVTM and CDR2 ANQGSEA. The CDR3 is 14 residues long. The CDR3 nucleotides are TGCAGCGTTGCCTTCGGGACAGGGGACCAGCCCCAGCATTTT. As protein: CSVAFGTGDQPQHF.

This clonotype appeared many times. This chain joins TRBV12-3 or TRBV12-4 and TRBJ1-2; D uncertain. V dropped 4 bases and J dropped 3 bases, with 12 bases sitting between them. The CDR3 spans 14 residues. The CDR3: CASSSSRSYYGYTF. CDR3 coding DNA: TGTGCCAGCAGTTCCAGCAGAAGCTACTATGGCTACACCTTC.

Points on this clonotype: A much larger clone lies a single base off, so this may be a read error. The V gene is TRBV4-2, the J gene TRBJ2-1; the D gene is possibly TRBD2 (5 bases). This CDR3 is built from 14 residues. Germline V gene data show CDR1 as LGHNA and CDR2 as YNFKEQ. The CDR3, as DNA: TGTGCCGGCAGCCAAGAAAAGGCTAGCTCCTATCAGTTCTTC. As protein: CAGSQEKASSYQFF.

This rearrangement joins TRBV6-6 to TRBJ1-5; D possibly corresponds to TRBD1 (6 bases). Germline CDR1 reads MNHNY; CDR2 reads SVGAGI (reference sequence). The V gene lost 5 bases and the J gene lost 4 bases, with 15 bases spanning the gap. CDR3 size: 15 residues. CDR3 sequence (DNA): TGTGCCAGCAGTGGGGACACTATCAGAAATCAGCCCCAGCATTTT. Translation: CASSGDTIRNQPQHF.

The CDR3 loop is CAIRTGKHTGELFF. In DNA, the CDR3 is TGTGCCATACGGACAGGGAAGCACACCGGGGAGCTGTTTTTT. The rearrangement links TRBV28 to TRBJ2-2; 8 bases are a match to TRBD1. Germline lookup yields CDR1 MDHEN and CDR2 SYDVKM. Losses at the gene ends were 10 bases for V and 3 bases for J; bases not matched to a gene: 7. The CDR3 has 14 residues.

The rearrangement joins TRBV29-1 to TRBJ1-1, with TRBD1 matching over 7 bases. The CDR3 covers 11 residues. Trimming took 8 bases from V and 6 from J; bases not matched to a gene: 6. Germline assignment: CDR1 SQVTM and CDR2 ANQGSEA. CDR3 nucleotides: TGCAGCTCCAGACAGGGCCCTGAAGCTTTCTTT. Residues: CSSRQGPEAFF.